The clone carrying this T cell receptor (beta chain) was observed once. Antigen specificity is unknown. The data belong to a study of T cells in localized non-small cell lung cancer. Trimming stripped 6 bases from V and 4 bases from J, with 13 bases between. This CDR3 region has 14 residues. Germline V gives CDR1 MNHNS, CDR2 SASEGT. TCRdb's table, derived via immunoSEQ multiplex PCR, lists solely in-frame clones and lacks some. Of 60,000 to 75,000 clones detected, 84% appear once; the ten largest clones hold less than 15%. Findings and caveats of the study: Sequencing involved a lone tumor region, leaving heterogeneity possible. Uninvolved adjacent lung showed peak T cell clonality, exceeding tumor.

Sequenced material: peripheral blood, taken before any cancer treatment. The clonotype comes from a female donor older than 55 with stage I lung adenocarcinoma. The chain carries TRBV6-1 and TRBJ1-5, with D possibly being TRBD1 (6 bases). CDR3: CASSADRRNQPQHF. CDR3 sequence (DNA): TGTGCCAGCAGCGCAGACAGGAGAAATCAGCCCCAGCATTTT.